This passage covers 22 T cell receptor beta chains from one sample sequenced in a study of cytomegalovirus exposure and HLA in healthy donors listed by TCRdb under 2017. Library preparation was by the immunoSEQ multiplex PCR assay. A mixture of 60 forward primers for TCR Vbeta segments and 13 reverse primers for TCR Jbeta segments was used in the multiplex PCR. TCRdb obtained this table from immuneACCESS and retained in-frame rearrangements with V and J assigned. These tables miss some clones; where compared with another copy, unresolved V genes account for less than half of the shortfall, and the remainder is unexplained. For this sample, the table gives 200,000 to 250,000 clones. The ten largest make up 1.1% of the sample. Material: PBMCs. The receptor source for this set is a girl between 2 and 10 years old in good health and CMV-seropositive.

The chain couples TRBV6-4 to TRBJ2-1, with 14 bases fitting TRBD2. With V trimmed by 4 bases and J by 8 bases, 10 bases remained unmatched. Germline-derived CDR1 and CDR2 are MRHNA and SNTAGT. This CDR3 contains 17 residues. Written as DNA, the CDR3 is TGTGCCAGCAGTGCCACCGGGACTAGCGGGAGAGGGGATGAGCAGTTCTTC. Amino acid sequence: CASSATGTSGRGDEQFF.

The rearrangement uses TRBV7-2 and TRBJ2-3; D may be TRBD2 (7 bases). The CDR3 sequence is 19 residues long. Looked up from germline, CDR1 is SGHTA and CDR2 is FQGNSA. V gave up 5 bases and J gave up 0 bases, with 24 bases separating them. DNA of the CDR3: TGTGCCAGCAGCCCCGAGGGGGGAGGGGGGATGTGGAGCACAGATACGCAGTATTTT. Residues: CASSPEGGGGMWSTDTQYF.

The chain is built from TRBV27 and TRBJ1-4, with 7 bases matching TRBD1. The CDR3 has 15 residues. The germline gives CDR1 MNHEY, CDR2 SMNVEV (reference sequence). Unmatched junction bases numbered 6, after V lost 5 bases and J lost 3 bases. The DNA of the CDR3 is TGTGCCAGCAGTACACGGGACAGCCCTAATGAAAAACTGTTTTTT. Protein sequence: CASSTRDSPNEKLFF.

The chain uses TRBV6-5 and TRBJ1-1; 9 bases agree with TRBD1. The CDR3 runs 14 residues. Germline V gene lookup returns CDR1 MNHEY and CDR2 SVGAGI. V lost 6 bases, J lost 5 bases, and 7 bases stayed unmatched. The CDR3 nucleotides are TGTGCCAGCAGGCGGACAGGGGAGGGAACTGAAGCTTTCTTT. Protein sequence: CASRRTGEGTEAFF.

Written as DNA, the CDR3 is TGTGCCAGCAGCGTACTAGCGGGCACGAACACCGGGGAGCTGTTTTTT. Encoded protein: CASSVLAGTNTGELFF. The V call is TRBV7-3, the J call TRBJ2-2, with 9 bases identical to TRBD2. The CDR3 extends over 16 amino acids. Germline trimming cut 5 bases from V and 0 bases from J; bases unmatched to any gene: 4. Germline CDR1 reads SGHTA; CDR2 reads FQGTGA.

V gene TRBV2 combines with J gene TRBJ2-5; 11 bases align to TRBD2. CDR1 is SNHLY and CDR2 is FYNNEI in the germline V gene. CDR3 size: 14 residues. V lost 7 bases and J lost 5; bases outside the gene matches: 6. This CDR3 reads CASIYTSGSETQYF. For the CDR3, the DNA is TGTGCCAGCATCTACACTAGCGGGAGTGAGACCCAGTACTTC.

The chain links TRBV5-1 to TRBJ2-1, with 7 bases identical to TRBD1. V was clipped by 4 bases and J by 5 bases; unmatched bases: 12. Germline-derived CDR1 and CDR2 are SGHRS and YFSETQ. The CDR3 loop spans 16 amino acids. CDR3 bases: TGCGCCAGCAGCCCAATGGCCGGGACAGACAACAATGAGCAGTTCTTC. This encodes CASSPMAGTDNNEQFF.

This chain connects TRBV28 to TRBJ2-7, with 11 bases that match TRBD2. CDR1 MDHEN and CDR2 SYDVKM come from the germline V gene. This CDR3 is 13 amino acids long. The junction had 2 bases not matched to a gene; V was cut back by 10 bases and J by 0 bases. The CDR3 DNA reads TGTGCCACCGGGACTAGCGGCTCCTACGAGCAGTACTTC. This gives the protein CATGTSGSYEQYF.

The J gene is TRBJ1-5, the V gene TRBV19, with D possibly matching TRBD1 (5 bases). Looked up from germline, CDR1 is LNHDA and CDR2 is SQIVND (reference sequence). V shed 4 bases and J shed 4 bases, with 14 bases lying between them. The CDR3 spans 15 residues. CDR3 DNA sequence: TGTGCCAGTAGTACCGCCCGACAGTATAATCAGCCCCAGCATTTT. It encodes CASSTARQYNQPQHF. Based on the CDR3 plus reference TRBV19 and TRBJ1-5, the full variable domain is DGGITQSPKYLFRKEGQNVTLSCEQNLNHDAMYWYRQDPGQGLRLIYYSQIVNDFQKGDIAEGYSVSREKKESFPLTVTSAQKNPTAFYLCASSTARQYNQPQHFGDGTRLSIL.

The chain has TRBV7-8 and TRBJ2-1; D may be TRBD2 (5 bases). Trimming stripped 1 base from V and 0 bases from J, with 13 bases between. The CDR3 covers 17 residues. The V gene's germline CDR1 is SGHVS and CDR2 FQNEAQ. This CDR3 reads CASSLGVDRGSYNEQFF. DNA for the CDR3: TGTGCCAGCAGCTTAGGGGTAGACCGGGGCTCCTACAATGAGCAGTTCTTC.

The J gene is TRBJ2-7, the V gene TRBV7-2, with TRBD1 matching over 9 bases. The CDR3 extends over 19 amino acids. V trimming: 2 bases; J trimming: 6 bases; junction bases outside the gene matches: 20. Germline V lookup: CDR1 SGHTA, CDR2 FQGNSA. DNA of the CDR3: TGTGCCAGCAGCTTAAGGTCTGGGTCATCAACGGGACAGGGCCCCGAGCAGTACTTC. Translating it yields CASSLRSGSSTGQGPEQYF.

The rearrangement links TRBV27 to TRBJ2-3; 12 bases align to TRBD2. In germline, CDR1 is MNHEY, CDR2 SMNVEV (reference sequence). The length of the CDR3 is 18 residues. Losses at the gene ends were 2 bases for V and 6 bases for J; bases not matched to a gene: 12. The CDR3 DNA reads TGTGCCAGCAGTTTAGCACTACTAGCGGGAGGCGTGTTGGATACGCAGTATTTT. It yields the protein CASSLALLAGGVLDTQYF.

This CDR3 is CASSSSGSTDTQYF. The CDR3 nucleotides are TGTGCCAGCAGCTCTAGCGGCAGCACAGATACGCAGTATTTT. The V gene is TRBV9, the J gene TRBJ2-3; 7 nucleotides agree with TRBD2. There are 14 residues in the CDR3. The V and J ends lost 4 bases and 0 bases, in that order; junction bases with no gene match: 2. CDR1 and CDR2 from the germline V gene are SGDLS and YYNGEE.

The chain employs TRBV7-9 and TRBJ2-1, with TRBD1 matching over 12 bases. With 4 bases clipped from V and 9 bases from J, the junction kept 10 bases outside the gene matches. In germline, CDR1 is SEHNR, CDR2 FQNEAQ (reference sequence). This CDR3 has 16 residues. This chain's CDR3 is CASSSTPGTGGSEQFF. CDR3 DNA sequence: TGTGCCAGCAGCTCCACCCCCGGGACAGGGGGCAGTGAGCAGTTCTTC. Combining the CDR3 with reference TRBV7-9 and TRBJ2-1 gives the whole variable domain DTGVSQNPRHKITKRGQNVTFRCDPISEHNRLYWYRQTLGQGPEFLTYFQNEAQLEKSRLLSDRFSAERPKGSFSTLEIQRTEQGDSAMYLCASSSTPGTGGSEQFFGPGTRLTVL.

The chain carries TRBV28 and TRBJ1-3, with D perhaps matching TRBD1 (6 bases). The CDR3 has 18 residues. Germline CDR1 MDHEN, CDR2 SYDVKM. Trimming removed 8 bases from V and 5 bases from J, with 28 bases in between. In DNA, the CDR3 is TGTGCCAGCGGATCCCCCTTGGGAGCGGGGGCTGGGAGAAACACCATATATTTT. It encodes CASGSPLGAGAGRNTIYF.

The chain has TRBV2 and TRBJ2-7; D possibly corresponds to TRBD2 (6 bases). The CDR3 has 14 residues. Germline-derived CDR1 and CDR2 are SNHLY and FYNNEI. V lost 3 bases and J lost 2, with 11 bases in between. CDR3: CASSDLASTYEQYF. The CDR3 DNA is TGTGCCAGCAGTGACCTAGCGTCTACCTACGAGCAGTACTTC.

The rearrangement joins TRBV7-9 to TRBJ1-1; 7 positions agree with TRBD1. Germline CDR1 is SEHNR and CDR2 is FQNEAQ (reference sequence). This CDR3 is 16 amino acids long. J gave up 1 base and V 0 bases, and 5 bases lay outside the gene matches. CDR3: CASSLAPGQQNTEAFF. DNA for the CDR3: TGTGCCAGCAGCTTAGCCCCGGGACAGCAGAACACTGAAGCTTTCTTT.

This rearrangement joins TRBV5-1 to TRBJ1-4; D uncertain. The germline CDR1 and CDR2 sequences are SGHRS and YFSETQ. There are 13 residues in the CDR3. The V end lost 5 bases, the J end lost 7 bases, and 12 bases lay between the germline ends. The CDR3 sequence: CASRRGGGEKLFF. CDR3 DNA sequence: TGCGCCAGCAGGCGGGGTGGAGGTGAAAAACTGTTTTTT.

This chain joins TRBV7-9 and TRBJ1-1, with TRBD1 identical over 7 bases. Per the germline V gene, CDR1 is SEHNR and CDR2 is FQNEAQ (reference sequence). V shed 1 base and J 0 bases; nucleotides not matched to a gene: 2. The CDR3 length is 15 residues. CDR3: CASSLGTGLNTEAFF. The CDR3 nucleotides are TGTGCCAGCAGCTTAGGGACAGGTCTGAACACTGAAGCTTTCTTT.

This chain's CDR3 is CASSRSRVTEAFF. The CDR3 coding sequence is TGTGCCAGCAGTCGTAGCAGGGTCACTGAAGCTTTCTTT. V is TRBV6-5 and J is TRBJ1-1, with a tentative D call TRBD1 (5 bases). The CDR3 has 13 residues. Trimming left V 5 bases short and J 4 bases short, with 11 bases between. Germline lookup yields CDR1 MNHEY and CDR2 SVGAGI.

The CDR3 DNA sequence: TGTGCCAGCAGTTTGCAGGGGGCGCGGGGAAACACCATATATTTT. Translated: CASSLQGARGNTIYF. The V gene is TRBV28, the J gene TRBJ1-3, with 8 bases identical to TRBD1. This CDR3 has 15 amino acids. Trimming at V came to 3 bases and at J to 4 bases, leaving 5 bases not matched to a gene. Germline CDR1 MDHEN, CDR2 SYDVKM.

V and J are TRBV9 and TRBJ1-1; weak D call: TRBD1 (6 bases). Germline V gives CDR1 SGDLS, CDR2 YYNGEE. V was cut by 3 bases and J by 4 bases, with 16 bases left in between. The CDR3 length is 15 residues. The CDR3 DNA reads TGTGCCAGCAGCGCCCACAGGGAATTCGGCACTGAAGCTTTCTTT. Protein sequence: CASSAHREFGTEAFF.